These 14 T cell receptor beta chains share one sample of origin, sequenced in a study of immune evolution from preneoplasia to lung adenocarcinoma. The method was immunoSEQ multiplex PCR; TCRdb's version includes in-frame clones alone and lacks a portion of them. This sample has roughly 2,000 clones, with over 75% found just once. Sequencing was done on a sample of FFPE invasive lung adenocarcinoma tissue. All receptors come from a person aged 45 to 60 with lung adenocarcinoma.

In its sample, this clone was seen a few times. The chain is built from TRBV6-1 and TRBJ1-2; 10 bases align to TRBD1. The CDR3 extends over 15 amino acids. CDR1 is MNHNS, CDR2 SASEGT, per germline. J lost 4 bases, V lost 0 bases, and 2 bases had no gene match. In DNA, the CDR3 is TGTGCCAGCAGTGAAGCCGGGACAGGGGTCTATGGCTACACCTTC. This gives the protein CASSEAGTGVYGYTF.

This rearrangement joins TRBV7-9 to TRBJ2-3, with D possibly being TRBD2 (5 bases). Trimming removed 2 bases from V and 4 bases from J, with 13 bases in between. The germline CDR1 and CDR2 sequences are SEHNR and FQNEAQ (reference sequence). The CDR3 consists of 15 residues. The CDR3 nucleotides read TGTGCCAGCAGCTTACCCGGACTGGCCGCAGATACGCAGTATTTT. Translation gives CASSLPGLAADTQYF.

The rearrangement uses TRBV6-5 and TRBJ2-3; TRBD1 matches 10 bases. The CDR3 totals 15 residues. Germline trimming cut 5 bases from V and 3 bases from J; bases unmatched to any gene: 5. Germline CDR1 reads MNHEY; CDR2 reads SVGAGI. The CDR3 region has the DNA TGTGCCAGCAGTGGCCGGGACAGGGGTACAGATACGCAGTATTTT. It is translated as CASSGRDRGTDTQYF.

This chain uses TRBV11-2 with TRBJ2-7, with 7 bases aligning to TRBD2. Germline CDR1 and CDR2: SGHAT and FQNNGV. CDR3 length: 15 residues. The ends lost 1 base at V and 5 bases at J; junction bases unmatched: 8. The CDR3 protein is CASSLGGDYSNEQYF. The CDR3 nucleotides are TGTGCCAGCAGCTTAGGGGGGGACTATTCGAACGAGCAGTACTTC.

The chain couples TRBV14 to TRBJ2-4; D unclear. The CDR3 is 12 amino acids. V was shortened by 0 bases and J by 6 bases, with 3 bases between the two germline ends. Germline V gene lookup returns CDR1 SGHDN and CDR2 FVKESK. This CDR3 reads CASSQDRNIQYF. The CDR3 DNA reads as TGTGCCAGCAGCCAAGACAGAAACATTCAGTACTTC.

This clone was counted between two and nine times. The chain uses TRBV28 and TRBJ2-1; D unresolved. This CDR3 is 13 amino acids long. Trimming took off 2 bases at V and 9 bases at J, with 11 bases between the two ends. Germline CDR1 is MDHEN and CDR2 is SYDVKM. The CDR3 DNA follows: TGTGCCAGCAGTTTAGGCACTGCCGGTGAGCAGTTCTTC. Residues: CASSLGTAGEQFF. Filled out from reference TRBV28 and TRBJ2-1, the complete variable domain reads DVKVTQSSRYLVKRTGEKVFLECVQDMDHENMFWYRQDPGLGLRLIYFSYDVKMKEKGDIPEGYSVSREKKERFSLILESASTNQTSMYLCASSLGTAGEQFFGPGTRLTVL.

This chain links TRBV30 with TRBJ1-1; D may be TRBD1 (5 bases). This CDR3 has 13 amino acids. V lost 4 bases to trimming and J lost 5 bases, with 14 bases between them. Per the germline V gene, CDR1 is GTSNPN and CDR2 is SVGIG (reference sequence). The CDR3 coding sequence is TGTGCCTGGACGACGTGGGGGGGGACTGAAGCTTTCTTT. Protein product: CAWTTWGGTEAFF. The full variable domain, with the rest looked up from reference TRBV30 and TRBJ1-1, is SQTIHQWPATLVQPVGSPLSLECTVEGTSNPNLYWYRQAAGRGLQLLFYSVGIGQISSEVPQNLSASRPQDRQFILSSKKLLLSDSGFYLCAWTTWGGTEAFFGQGTRLTVV.

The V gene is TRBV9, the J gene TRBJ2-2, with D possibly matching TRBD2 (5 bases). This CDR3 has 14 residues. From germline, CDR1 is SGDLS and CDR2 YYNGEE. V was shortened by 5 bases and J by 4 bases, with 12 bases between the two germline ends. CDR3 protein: CASSLARGTGELFF. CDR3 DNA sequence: TGTGCCAGCAGTCTAGCCCGGGGCACCGGGGAGCTGTTTTTT.

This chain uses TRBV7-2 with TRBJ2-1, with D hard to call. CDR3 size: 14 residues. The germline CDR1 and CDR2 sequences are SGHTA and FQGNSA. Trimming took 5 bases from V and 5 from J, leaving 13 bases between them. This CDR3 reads CASSLSDGNNEQFF. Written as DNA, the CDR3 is TGTGCCAGCAGCCTATCCGACGGTAACAATGAGCAGTTCTTC.

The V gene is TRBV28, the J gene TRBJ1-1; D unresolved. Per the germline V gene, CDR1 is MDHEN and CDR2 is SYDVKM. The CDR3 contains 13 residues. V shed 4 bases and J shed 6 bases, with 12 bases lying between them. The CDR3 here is CASSWAPWAEAFF. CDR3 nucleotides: TGTGCCAGCAGTTGGGCTCCGTGGGCTGAAGCTTTCTTT.

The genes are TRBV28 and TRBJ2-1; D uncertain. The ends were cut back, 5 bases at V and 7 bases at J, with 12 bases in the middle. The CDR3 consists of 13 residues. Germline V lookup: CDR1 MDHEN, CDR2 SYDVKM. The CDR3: CASSTRTANEQFF. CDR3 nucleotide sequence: TGTGCCAGCAGTACCCGAACAGCAAATGAGCAGTTCTTC.

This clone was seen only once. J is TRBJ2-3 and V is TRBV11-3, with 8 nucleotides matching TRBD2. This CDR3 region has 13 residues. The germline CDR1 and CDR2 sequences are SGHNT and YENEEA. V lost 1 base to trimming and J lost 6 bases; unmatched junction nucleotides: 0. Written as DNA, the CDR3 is TGTGCCAGCAGCTTAGGACTAGCGGATACGCAGTATTTT. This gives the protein CASSLGLADTQYF.

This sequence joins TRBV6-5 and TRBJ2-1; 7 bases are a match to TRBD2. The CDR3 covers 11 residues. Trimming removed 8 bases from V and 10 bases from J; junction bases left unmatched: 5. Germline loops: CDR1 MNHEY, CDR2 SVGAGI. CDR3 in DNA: TGTGCCAGCGAGACTAGCCAAGAGCAGTTCTTC. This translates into CASETSQEQFF.

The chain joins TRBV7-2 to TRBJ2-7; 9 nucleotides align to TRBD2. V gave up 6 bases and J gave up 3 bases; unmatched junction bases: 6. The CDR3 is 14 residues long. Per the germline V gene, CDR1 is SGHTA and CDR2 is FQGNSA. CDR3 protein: CASSLSGGIYEQYF. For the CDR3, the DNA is TGTGCCAGCAGTCTTAGCGGGGGAATCTACGAGCAGTACTTC. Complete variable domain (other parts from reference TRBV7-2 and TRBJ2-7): GAGVSQSPSNKVTEKGKDVELRCDPISGHTALYWYRQSLGQGLEFLIYFQGNSAPDKSGLPSDRFSAERTGGSVSTLTIQRTQQEDSAVYLCASSLSGGIYEQYFGPGTRLTVT.